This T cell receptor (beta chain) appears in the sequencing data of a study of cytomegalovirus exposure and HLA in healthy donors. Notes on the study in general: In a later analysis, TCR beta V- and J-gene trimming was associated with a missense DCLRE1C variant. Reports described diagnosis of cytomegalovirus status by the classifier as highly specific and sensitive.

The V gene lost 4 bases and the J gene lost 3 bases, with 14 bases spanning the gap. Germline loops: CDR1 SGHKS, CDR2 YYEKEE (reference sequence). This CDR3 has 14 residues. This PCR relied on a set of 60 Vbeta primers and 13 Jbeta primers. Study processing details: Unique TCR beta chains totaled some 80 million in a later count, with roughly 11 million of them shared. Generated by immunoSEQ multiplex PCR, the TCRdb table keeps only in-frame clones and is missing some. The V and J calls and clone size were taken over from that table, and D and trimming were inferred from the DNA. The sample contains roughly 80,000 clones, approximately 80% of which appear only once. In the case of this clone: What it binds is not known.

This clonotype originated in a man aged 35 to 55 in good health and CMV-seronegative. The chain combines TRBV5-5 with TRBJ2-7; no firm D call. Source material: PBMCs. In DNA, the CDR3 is TGTGCCAGCAGCGGCCGTCGTTACGTCTACGAGCAGTACTTC. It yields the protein CASSGRRYVYEQYF.